Below, one T cell receptor (beta chain) is given with its context. The target of this receptor is not known. No per-base quality is available; no much larger clone lies one base away. The cohort was made up of 666 healthy bone marrow donors. Cohort members were all nominally healthy when sampled, although unrecorded immune exposures were likely present. The donor was CMV seropositive and was included in the group of about 290 seropositive cohort members. Each donor provided a peripheral blood sample, and peripheral blood mononuclear cells were used for TCR beta sequencing. The Qiagen DNeasy Blood Extraction Kit was used to extract genomic DNA from the blood cell samples. The sample belongs to a study of cytomegalovirus exposure and HLA in healthy donors (TCRdb year 2017). About the investigation overall: An earlier analysis of approximately 590 of the donors reported about 250 Gb of sequence data and some 120 million unique TCR beta sequences from roughly 180 million T cells. HLA typing included class I and class II loci at four-digit resolution. In addition to the first cohort of 500 to 850 subjects, a separate validation cohort of 130 or so different subjects was used. About 330 gigabases of sequencing data and 91 million or so unique TCR sequences made up an early release that covered 500 to 700 HLA-typed donors. To predict cytomegalovirus infection status, the study brought together high-throughput TCR immunosequencing, statistical association of individual TCRs with disease status, and machine learning. Donor age, sex, ethnicity and CMV serostatus were compiled together with the repertoire data. Genome-wide SNP genotypes for about 55% of the roughly 670 donors were used in a later genetic analysis, which treated that subset as a discovery cohort. Of the 300 to 500 genotyped donors, less than 85% were placed in the genetic ancestry cluster associated with self-reported Caucasian donors. Roughly 5 DR-DQ haplotypes were handled as single units for association and clustering, since linkage in the cohort was strong. All discovery cohort repertoires had been generated on a single sequencing platform. The T cell repertoires of 666 subjects were profiled by immunosequencing and related to cytomegalovirus serostatus. An earlier analysis of approximately 630 of the donors applied high-throughput TCR beta sequencing to assess whether each TCR beta V gene segment acted as functional or pseudogenic. The aim of the study was to test whether cataloging public T cell receptors could identify signatures of past pathogen exposure. Typing coverage differed by locus: A, B, C, DRB1 and DQB1 were typed in about 620-640 donors, DQA1 in about 500, DPA1 in 600 to 610, and DPB1 in approximately 450. Rather than drawing on any new phenotypic data, the later analysis identified candidate immune exposures from TCR beta sequences and the way those sequences occurred across donors. Among roughly 400 genotyped donors of the cohort, an average of around 240,000 unique TCR beta nucleotide sequences were sequenced per donor, 15% to 20% of them non-productive. To study patterns of TCR occurrence, a later analysis re-analyzed previously published TCR beta repertoires from 500 to 850 donors and added high-resolution HLA genotyping.

CDR1 and CDR2, per the germline V gene (reference sequence), are LNHDA and SQIVND. The CDR3, cysteine through phenylalanine, is 14 amino acids long. Only the CDR3 DNA is retained, 42 bases long and in frame from the first base. The V and J ends are trimmed by 3 bases and 5 bases, leaving 10 bases between them. What the authors observed across the whole study: In both the original and validation cohorts, the classifier was reported to diagnose cytomegalovirus status with high specificity and sensitivity. Only TCR beta chains were sequenced in this cohort, and the absence of alpha or paired-chain data limited detectable features. At a false discovery rate of 0.05, a later analysis linked about 17,000 TCR beta sequences to specific HLA alleles. For the cohort, immune exposure information was limited to CMV serostatus. In a later analysis, HLA-associated TCR beta chains showed more clonal expansion and lower generation probabilities than non-associated chains that were equally common. A further reported finding was that TCR beta sequences accurately predicted the HLA-A and HLA-B alleles for most subjects in the first cohort. Correlated functional status among segregating V segments might be attributable to linkage disequilibrium, but an unknown experimental factor could not be ruled out. According to the authors, the approach could potentially be generalized to other disease states and immunological phenotypes. Most TCR sequences were observed very rarely across donors, whereas some public TCRs were present in many individuals. The earlier analysis of around 600 of the donors excluded roughly 16 rarely observed V segments, including chromosome 9 orphons, because counts were too low. A later genetic analysis reported fewer N-insertions in productive TCRs among donors in an Asian-associated ancestry cluster than the approximately 700-donor mean. Most CMV-associated TCR beta chains appeared to be HLA-restricted in a later analysis, and the HLA associations seemed to be driven largely by CMV exposure. In an earlier analysis of more than 500 of the donors, most TCR beta V segments appeared in productive rearrangements about 87% or about 30% of the time, broadly matching IMGT annotations. A later analysis found that TCR association rates varied across HLA loci, with DRB1 alleles showing the most associated TCRs and HLA-C alleles the fewest. Because HLA typing was unavailable for some donors at each locus, only the typed subset was used in association tests. A later genetic analysis associated a missense DCLRE1C variant with V-gene and J-gene trimming of TCR beta chains, and an independent cohort replicated the association. In a later analysis, several top co-occurrence clusters were reported to appear linked to parvovirus B19, influenza, CMV and Epstein-Barr virus. The presence/absence analyses assumed that sequencing depth was roughly uniform across donors, and that assumption may not be true. A cluster of highly shared sequence variants was judged likely to represent a technical artifact of the sequencing pipeline. A total of about 150 TCR beta chains were listed by the study as associated with cytomegalovirus. Strong co-occurrence of HLA alleles, especially DR and DQ, made assigning TCR associations to individual alleles difficult. The 87-base-pair reads could not distinguish some IMGT-functional V segments, including TRBV6-2 and TRBV6-3, so those segments were excluded. In vitro tests confirmed that a few of the cytomegalovirus-associated TCR beta chains recognize cytomegalovirus antigens.

Receptors were amplified or captured by the immunoSEQ multiplex PCR assay. For the multiplex PCR, a mixture combining 60 forward primers for TCR Vbeta segments and 13 reverse primers for TCR Jbeta segments was used. Amplification of the CDR3 region of rearranged TCR beta genes was performed with a multiplex PCR assay on genomic DNA. On the Illumina HiSeq System, the amplified TCR beta libraries were sequenced as 87-base-pair reads. In the original analysis: A later analysis tallied 75 million to 85 million unique TCR beta chains across the 640 or so repertoires, and about 10 million of those chains were shared by two or more donors. To remove PCR and sequencing errors, raw reads were error-corrected and collapsed into unique sequences using a nearest-neighbor algorithm that merged closely related sequences. V, D and J gene segments were assigned by aligning CDR3 sequences to IMGT reference sequences. Each retained sequence needed at least a six-nucleotide match to both a V gene segment and a J gene segment. Rearrangements were classified as productive when the CDR3 lacked stop codons and remained in frame with V and J, and all other rearrangements were classified as non-productive. CDR3 was defined according to IMGT convention as the region running from the second conserved V-encoded cysteine to the conserved J-encoded phenylalanine. The earlier analysis of 500 to 750 of the donors excluded any sequence lacking an unambiguous match to a single V gene segment. An earlier analysis of over 450 of the donors classified V segments as functional when productive rearrangements were above 56.7% and as segregating when the standard deviation between donors was above 5%. A statistical classification framework was built to diagnose cytomegalovirus status from the catalog of TCR beta chain sequences. A later analysis assigned V and J genes by comparing TCR nucleotide sequences with IMGT/GENE-DB human TR gene sequences. The TCRdist pipeline was used in a later analysis to assign CDR3 sequences and most-parsimonious VDJ recombination scenarios. In a later analysis, each TCR beta chain was defined by its CDR3 amino acid sequence together with its V-gene family, and reads lacking a unique V-gene family were excluded. A later analysis removed 592 highly shared, low-generation-probability nucleotide sequences to deal with suspected cross-contamination and a sequencing artifact. In a later analysis, a clonal expansion index was calculated for each public chain from normalized within-repertoire ranks of inferred template counts. In a later analysis, generation probabilities were computed with a VDJ recombination model fitted to out-of-frame rearrangements, and the resulting probabilities were checked against IGoR. A later analysis scored TCR-TCR, TCR-HLA and TCR-CMV co-occurrence with hypergeometric tests, applying a repertoire-size bias correction to TCR pairs. To estimate false discovery rates, a later analysis permuted the HLA or CMV assignments 20 times. In a later analysis, co-occurring TCRs were grouped using DBSCAN, with TCRdist sequence similarity added in when clustering inside HLA-allele-positive subsets. Co-occurrence clustering excluded repertoires with fewer than 30,000 or more than 120,000 public chains, plus five with anomalous nucleotide sharing. The table comes from immuneACCESS by way of TCRdb, which keeps in-frame sequences with V and J called. Part of the clones is missing from these tables; in studies checked, under half for an unresolved V gene and the rest for unknown reasons. The DNA was the basis for D and trimming; V, J and clone size are from that table. Counted in this sample were approximately 110,000 clones; over 60% of them appeared once. Approximately 13% of the sample goes to the ten largest clones.

The chain couples TRBV19 to TRBJ2-2, and TRBD1 may be the D gene, going by 6 matching bases. The TCR comes from a woman aged 60-75 years in good health and CMV-seropositive. The sequencing input was PBMCs. The DNA sequence follows: TGTGCCAGTAGTATTGTAGGGGGAACCGGGGAGCTGTTTTTT. This encodes CASSIVGGTGELFF. Outside the CDR3, residues come from the reference TRBV19 and TRBJ2-2 proteins, so the full variable domain is: DGGITQSPKYLFRKEGQNVTLSCEQNLNHDAMYWYRQDPGQGLRLIYYSQIVNDFQKGDIAEGYSVSREKKESFPLTVTSAQKNPTAFYLCASSIVGGTGELFFGEGSRLTVL.